Sequencing of this T cell receptor (beta chain) was carried out in a study of PD-1 blockade in classical Hodgkin lymphoma (dated by TCRdb to the early 2020s). In the study overall: Nivolumab dosing was 3 mg/kg intravenously every 2 weeks, continuing until either disease progression or unacceptable toxicity. A peripheral blood immune signature of response to PD-1 blockade in classical Hodgkin lymphoma was defined using TCR beta sequencing and CyTOF.

The full study reports these points: The study was limited to a single clinical trial cohort, and causes of repertoire differences, possibly disease activity or prior therapy, remained undefined. Patients starting nivolumab less than 1 year after ASCT had lower diversity and were excluded from later analyses to avoid confounding by immune reconstitution. Among trial patients, those achieving complete response had baseline diversity similar to that of newly diagnosed patients, while diversity was significantly lower in partial responders and progressors. Baseline TCR diversity was reported to be lower in newly diagnosed patients than in healthy donors and to be lower still in relapsed/refractory patients. By C4D1, a significant rise was seen in CD4+ TCR diversity but not in CD8+ TCR diversity (p=0.0027 vs p=0.16), and the rise was most apparent among complete responders (p=0.02).

Genomic DNA was isolated using the Qiagen DNeasy kit from unsorted PBMCs as well as from negatively selected CD4+ and CD8+ fractions. Amplification of TCR beta CDR3 regions was done by immunoSEQ multiplex PCR with primers that anneal to V and J segments. A synthetic immune receptor repertoire was used to minimize amplification bias, and remaining bias was computationally removed after sequencing. In the source study's methods: Repertoire diversity was quantified as the Shannon entropy index using custom Python scripts. Unsorted, CD4+ and CD8+ repertoires were analyzed separately, except for combined analyses in which CD4+ and CD8+ sequences were merged in silico. A clone was considered expanded if an increase in frequency of at least 2-fold after treatment relative to C1D1 was found, and a pseudocount of 0.5 was applied to clones undetected at baseline. Singleton clones were defined as clones with 0 or 1 copy at C1D1, and non-singleton clones were defined as clones with 2 or more copies. Clones expanded in unsorted samples were assigned a CD4+, CD8+ or unknown annotation through matching of protein sequences in sorted samples from the same patient. Wilcoxon tests were applied to paired samples to test diversity changes from C1D1 to C4D1. TCRdb's version of the immuneACCESS table is confined to in-frame rearrangements and falls short of the full clone set. An unresolved V gene accounts for under half of the shortfall where checked; the remainder is of unknown origin. V and J calls plus clone size are reproduced from that table; the DNA served to infer D and trimming. Across this sample there are approximately 30,000 clones, with roughly 72% seen only once. Roughly 3.4% of the sample is taken by the ten largest.

CDR1 ENHRY and CDR2 SYGVKD are derived from the germline V gene. Trimming removed 8 bases from V and 8 bases from J; the gene matches leave 9 bases unexplained. The CDR3 starts with the cysteine, ends with the phenylalanine, and has 13 residues. Kept here is only the CDR3 DNA, which spans 39 bases and is read in frame from base 1. With regard to this clone: This clone's antigen is unknown. Base quality data are lacking; no much larger clone is found one base away.

Reading the label with the study, this specimen's time point is: cycle 4 day 1 (C4D1), after less than seven weeks of nivolumab. Relapse after autologous stem cell transplantation had occurred in all trial patients, and cohorts A, B and C were distinguished by prior brentuximab vedotin exposure. The trial cohort included 56 patients with relapsed/refractory classical Hodgkin lymphoma, and each patient had a best overall response of complete response, partial response or progressive disease. In the multi-cohort phase II CheckMate 205 trial, trial patients received single-agent nivolumab. An independent review committee assessed best overall response using the 2007 International Working Group response criteria. Trial PBMCs were collected immediately before nivolumab initiation (C1D1) and during therapy at cycle 2 day 1 and cycle 4 day 1. After peripheral blood was drawn into 8 mL Vacutainer Cell Preparation Tubes, PBMCs were isolated by centrifugation and then cryopreserved.

The specimen comprised peripheral blood mononuclear cells (PBMCs), sampled before the fourth cycle of nivolumab. The TCR comes from a human donor with classical Hodgkin lymphoma. The chain uses TRBV10-3 and TRBJ1-2, and 9 bases in between align with TRBD1. The CDR3 reads as follows: CAIGPTGGRGYTF. The sequenced DNA is TGTGCCATCGGGCCGACAGGGGGAAGAGGCTACACCTTC.